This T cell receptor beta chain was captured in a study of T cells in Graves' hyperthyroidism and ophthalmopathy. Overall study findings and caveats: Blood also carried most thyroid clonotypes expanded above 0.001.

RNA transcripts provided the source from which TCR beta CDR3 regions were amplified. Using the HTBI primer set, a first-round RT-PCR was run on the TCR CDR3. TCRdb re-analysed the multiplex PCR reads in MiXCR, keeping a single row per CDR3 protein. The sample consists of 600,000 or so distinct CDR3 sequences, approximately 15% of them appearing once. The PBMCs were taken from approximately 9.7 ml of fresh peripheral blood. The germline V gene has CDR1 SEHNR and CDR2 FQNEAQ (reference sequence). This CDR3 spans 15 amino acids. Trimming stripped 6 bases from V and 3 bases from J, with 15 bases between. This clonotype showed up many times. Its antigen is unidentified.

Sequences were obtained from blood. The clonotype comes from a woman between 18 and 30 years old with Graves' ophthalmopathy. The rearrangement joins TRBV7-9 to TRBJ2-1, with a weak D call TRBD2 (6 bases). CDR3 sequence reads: CASSPPGTRYNEQFF. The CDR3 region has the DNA TGTGCCAGCAGTCCTCCCGGGACTCGCTACAATGAGCAGTTCTTC.